These 24 T cell receptor beta chains were sequenced from one sample in a study of human T cells and chemical hapten exposure. One entry per CDR3 protein, called by TCRdb with MiXCR from the RACE reads. Of tens of thousands of distinct CDR3 sequences in the sample, approximately 3.4% were seen once. Noted time point: patch test 2, 6 weeks after DPC sensitization. Treatment here: therapeutic diphenylcyclopropenone sensitization with weekly scalp DPC. This material consisted of whole blood, taken in connection with sensitization to the hapten diphenylcyclopropenone (DPC). Every receptor here comes from a middle-aged man with alopecia areata. Some clones in this sample may be carry-over from other donors' samples.

This clonotype was seen repeatedly, ten times or more. This chain joins TRBV13 and TRBJ2-3; D possibly uses TRBD1 or TRBD2 (5 bases each). V lost 6 bases, J lost 6 bases, and 16 bases lay in between. The CDR3 runs to 14 residues. Germline V CDR1 and CDR2: PRHDT, FYEKMQ (reference sequence). CDR3 sequence reads: CASSARGAWDTQYF. The CDR3 coding sequence is TGTGCCAGCAGTGCTCGAGGGGCTTGGGATACGCAGTATTTT.

This clonotype was recorded at least ten times. The rearrangement joins TRBV6-1 to TRBJ1-2; D not certain. Germline CDR1 reads MNHNS; CDR2 reads SASEGT. CDR3 size: 13 residues. Trimming took off 2 bases at V and 3 bases at J, with 7 bases between the two ends. CDR3 nucleotides: TGTGCCAGCAGTGAATTGGGCCACTATGGCTACACCTTC. Protein product: CASSELGHYGYTF.

This clonotype was recorded at least ten times. This chain joins TRBV14 and TRBJ2-3; 9 bases map to TRBD2. The CDR3 covers 17 residues. Germline V gene sequence: CDR1 SGHDN, CDR2 FVKESK. The J segment lost 0 bases and the V segment lost 4 bases, leaving 8 bases of the junction unmatched. The DNA for the CDR3 is TGTGCCAGCAGCCTCTCCTTAGCGGGAGTTAGCACAGATACGCAGTATTTT. As protein: CASSLSLAGVSTDTQYF.

The chain carries TRBV27 and TRBJ1-1; D not resolved. From germline, CDR1 is MNHEY and CDR2 SMNVEV (reference sequence). Trimming removed 0 bases from V and 10 bases from J, with 18 bases in between. There are 15 residues in the CDR3. The chain's CDR3 is CASSLSGLGYGVAFF. CDR3 nucleotide sequence: TGTGCCAGCAGTTTATCCGGCCTTGGGTATGGAGTAGCTTTCTTT.

This clonotype was counted at least ten times. The gene calls are TRBV12-3 or TRBV12-4 and TRBJ2-3, with D perhaps TRBD2 (5 bases). This CDR3 is built from 11 residues. The V end lost 5 bases, the J end lost 8 bases, and 8 bases lay between the germline ends. The CDR3 loop is CASSPEGTQYF. DNA of the CDR3: TGTGCCAGCAGTCCAGAGGGTACGCAGTATTTT.

This clonotype was seen more than once but under ten times. This rearrangement joins TRBV12-3 or TRBV12-4 to TRBJ1-5, with D uncertain. CDR3 length equals 16 residues. V was cut by 4 bases and J by 4 bases, with 17 bases left in between. This CDR3 reads CASSSHAGRANQPQHF. CDR3 nucleotide sequence: TGTGCCAGCAGTTCCCATGCGGGCAGAGCTAATCAGCCCCAGCATTTT.

This clonotype was counted at least ten times. The genes are TRBV7-8 and TRBJ1-6; TRBD1 agrees at 7 bases. CDR3 size: 16 residues. J lost 2 bases, V lost 2 bases, and 3 bases had no gene match. Germline loops: CDR1 SGHVS, CDR2 FQNEAQ. CDR3 in amino acids: CASSLRGTAYNSPLHF. CDR3 nucleotide sequence: TGTGCCAGCAGCTTAAGAGGGACAGCCTATAATTCACCCCTCCACTTT.

There are many counts of this clonotype. This rearrangement joins TRBV5-1 to TRBJ2-1; TRBD2 agrees at 7 bases. After removal of 0 bases from V and 2 bases from J, the junction contained 2 bases not matched to a gene. The CDR3 consists of 15 residues. Germline CDR1 and CDR2: SGHRS and YFSETQ. In DNA, the CDR3 is TGCGCCAGCAGCTTGGGGGGAGGGGCCTACAATGAGCAGTTCTTC. Translated, it gives CASSLGGGAYNEQFF.

This clonotype has a count of ten or more. The chain has TRBV20-1 and TRBJ1-5; the D gene is possibly TRBD1 (5 bases). Between the trimmed V and J ends, which lost 4 bases and 3 bases, there was a span of 13 bases. The CDR3 totals 14 residues. CDR1 and CDR2 from the germline V gene are DFQATT and SNEGSKA (reference sequence). The CDR3 reads CSATDRSYNQPQHF. CDR3 nucleotides: TGCAGTGCTACCGACAGAAGTTACAATCAGCCCCAGCATTTT.

In this sample, this clonotype turned up many times. This sequence joins TRBV5-5 and TRBJ1-1; D ambiguous. This CDR3 region has 11 residues. Germline assignment: CDR1 SGHKS and CDR2 YYEKEE (reference sequence). Trimming pared 2 bases from V and 8 bases from J, leaving 7 bases between. The CDR3 protein is CASSLYSEAFF. DNA of the CDR3: TGTGCCAGCAGCTTATATTCGGAAGCTTTCTTT.

This clonotype was seen repeatedly, ten times or more. The chain employs TRBV28 and TRBJ1-1; possibly TRBD1 for D (5 bases). The length of the CDR3 is 14 residues. V gave up 8 bases and J gave up 5 bases, with 18 bases separating them. Germline CDR1 and CDR2: MDHEN and SYDVKM. CDR3 bases: TGTGCCAGCCTCGCAGGGACCATCATGACTGAAGCTTTCTTT. Protein: CASLAGTIMTEAFF. Full variable domain (rest looked up from reference TRBV28 and TRBJ1-1): DVKVTQSSRYLVKRTGEKVFLECVQDMDHENMFWYRQDPGLGLRLIYFSYDVKMKEKGDIPEGYSVSREKKERFSLILESASTNQTSMYLCASLAGTIMTEAFFGQGTRLTVV.

This clonotype occurred many times. The J gene is TRBJ1-2, the V gene TRBV9, with D perhaps matching TRBD1 (5 bases). Per the germline V gene, CDR1 is SGDLS and CDR2 is YYNGEE. V was trimmed by 0 bases and J by 3 bases, leaving 12 bases between them. This CDR3 is built from 15 residues. The CDR3 region is CASSVGTRMDYGYTF. CDR3 sequence (DNA): TGTGCCAGCAGCGTAGGGACAAGGATGGACTATGGCTACACCTTC.

This clonotype was picked up many times. This chain links TRBV7-9 with TRBJ1-2; 8 bases fit TRBD1. The germline CDR1 and CDR2 sequences are SEHNR and FQNEAQ (reference sequence). The CDR3 loop spans 16 amino acids. Trimming at V came to 1 base and at J to 3 bases, leaving 7 bases not matched to a gene. CDR3 residues: CASSLVEGTGHYGYTF. The DNA for the CDR3 is TGTGCCAGCAGCTTAGTAGAGGGGACAGGCCACTATGGCTACACCTTC.

This clonotype has ten or more counts. The V call is TRBV12-3 or TRBV12-4, the J call TRBJ2-1; D may be TRBD1 (7 bases). This CDR3 comprises 12 residues. Trimming shortened V by 6 bases and J by 13 bases, and 16 bases separated the two germline ends. CDR3 residues: CASRSGGGGQFF. CDR3 DNA sequence: TGTGCCAGCAGGTCTGGTGGAGGGGGCCAGTTCTTC.

This clonotype came up many times. The chain is built from TRBV4-2 and TRBJ2-1; D remains ambiguous. The V end was cut by 3 bases, the J end by 5 bases, with 8 bases between. The germline gives CDR1 LGHNA, CDR2 YNFKEQ. This CDR3 contains 13 residues. Here the CDR3 reads CASSHQNDNEQFF. CDR3 in DNA: TGTGCCAGCAGCCACCAGAATGACAATGAGCAGTTCTTC.

Many counts were recorded for this clonotype. The chain joins TRBV20-1 to TRBJ1-5; no clear D gene. Looked up from germline, CDR1 is DFQATT and CDR2 is SNEGSKA (reference sequence). This CDR3 has 12 residues. V lost 3 bases and J lost 8, with 11 bases in between. This chain's CDR3 is CSARRVSEPQHF. The CDR3 region has the DNA TGCAGTGCTAGGAGAGTAAGTGAGCCCCAGCATTTT.

This clonotype was observed many times. The CDR3 DNA sequence: TGCAGTGCTAGCCCCGGGGGTACTAACTATGGCTACACCTTC. This gives the protein CSASPGGTNYGYTF. The chain combines TRBV20-1 with TRBJ1-2; a weak D match, TRBD1 (5 bases). Germline V gives CDR1 DFQATT, CDR2 SNEGSKA (reference sequence). Trimming shortened V by 3 bases and J by 0 bases, and 11 bases separated the two germline ends. The CDR3 runs 14 residues.

This clonotype was counted at least ten times. This chain connects TRBV28 to TRBJ2-7; 8 nucleotides line up with TRBD2. CDR1 and CDR2 (germline): MDHEN, SYDVKM. J lost 2 bases, V lost 5 bases, and 14 bases had no gene match. This CDR3 contains 17 residues. The CDR3 loop reads CASSPLQLAAVTYEQYF. CDR3 sequence (DNA): TGTGCCAGCAGTCCCCTGCAACTAGCGGCTGTTACCTACGAGCAGTACTTC.

Ten or more counts support this clonotype. The chain links TRBV7-6 to TRBJ2-1, with 10 bases matching TRBD2. V lost 1 base, J lost 3 bases, and 6 bases stayed unmatched. The CDR3 is 17 amino acids. CDR1 and CDR2 (germline): SGHVS, FNYEAQ. The CDR3 reads CASSLEKREGIYNEQFF. The CDR3 nucleotides read TGTGCCAGCAGCTTAGAAAAGCGGGAGGGCATCTACAATGAGCAGTTCTTC.

This clonotype came up many times. V gene TRBV4-2 combines with J gene TRBJ2-6, with 10 bases fitting TRBD1. CDR1 is LGHNA and CDR2 is YNFKEQ in the germline V gene. Germline trimming cut 2 bases from V and 0 bases from J; bases unmatched to any gene: 10. This CDR3 has 20 residues. The CDR3 coding sequence is TGTGCCAGCAGCCAACGAGGGGACAGGGGCCGACTCTCTGGGGCCAACGTCCTGACTTTC. Encoded protein: CASSQRGDRGRLSGANVLTF.

This clonotype was observed a few times. The CDR3 DNA follows: TGTGCCAGCAGTCCATCCAACAGGGGTCAATACAGGAATGAGCAGTTCTTC. Protein: CASSPSNRGQYRNEQFF. The chain couples TRBV27 to TRBJ2-1; TRBD1 agrees at 7 bases. J was trimmed by 7 bases and V by 5 bases; bases with no gene match: 17. The CDR3 covers 17 residues. The germline CDR1 and CDR2 sequences are MNHEY and SMNVEV (reference sequence).

This clonotype occurred many times. The chain has TRBV12-3 or TRBV12-4 and TRBJ1-5; a possible D gene is TRBD1 (5 bases). The CDR3 sequence is 14 residues long. The V gene lost 1 base and the J gene lost 4 bases, with 8 bases spanning the gap. CDR3 region: CASSLEGWNQPQHF. The CDR3 nucleotides read TGTGCCAGCAGTTTAGAGGGGTGGAATCAGCCCCAGCATTTT.

This rearrangement joins TRBV12-3 or TRBV12-4 to TRBJ1-1; the D gene is possibly TRBD1 (5 bases). V lost 4 bases to trimming and J lost 0 bases, with 12 bases between them. The CDR3 is 15 amino acids. CDR3 DNA: TGTGCCAGCAGTTCCCCGGGACCCATGAACACTGAAGCTTTCTTT. Residues: CASSSPGPMNTEAFF.

In this sample, this clonotype turned up many times. The genes are TRBV28 and TRBJ2-1; unclear D gene. The CDR3 consists of 12 residues. Germline-derived CDR1 and CDR2 are MDHEN and SYDVKM. V dropped 1 base and J dropped 6 bases, with 4 bases sitting between them. The CDR3 bases are TGTGCCAGCAGTTTATCAGGCAATGAGCAGTTCTTC. It encodes CASSLSGNEQFF.